These 18 T cell receptor beta chains were sequenced from one sample in a study of blood T cell repertoires in COVID-19. TCRdb's table, derived via immunoSEQ multiplex PCR, lists solely in-frame clones and lacks some. The table includes about 120,000 clones, nearly 90% detected once. Material: peripheral blood. These receptors were taken from an older woman with COVID-19, enrolled during active disease.

V and J are TRBV6-9 and TRBJ1-3; D is uncertain. Per germline, CDR1 MNHGY and CDR2 SVAAGI. The CDR3 is made up of 14 amino acids. Trimming removed 4 bases at V and 2 bases at J, with 9 bases between. The CDR3 sequence is CASSFTRAGNTIYF. The CDR3 region has the DNA TGTGCCAGCAGTTTTACACGTGCTGGAAACACCATATATTTT.

The chain has TRBV15 and TRBJ2-7; D perhaps matches TRBD1 (5 bases). Between the trimmed V and J ends, which lost 0 bases and 2 bases, there was a span of 8 bases. This CDR3 spans 14 amino acids. Germline lookup yields CDR1 LNHNV and CDR2 YYDKDF (reference sequence). CDR3 region: CATSRETAPYEQYF. CDR3 nucleotide sequence: TGTGCCACCAGCAGAGAGACAGCGCCCTACGAGCAGTACTTC. Full variable domain (remainder filled in from reference TRBV15 and TRBJ2-7): DAMVIQNPRYQVTQFGKPVTLSCSQTLNHNVMYWYQQKSSQAPKLLFHYYDKDFNNEADTPDNFQSRRPNTSFCFLDIRSPGLGDTAMYLCATSRETAPYEQYFGPGTRLTVT.

CDR3 residues: CASIRSRDRTNYGYTF. The CDR3 nucleotides are TGTGCCAGCATCCGAAGCCGGGACAGAACTAACTATGGCTACACCTTC. V usage is TRBV6-6 and J usage is TRBJ1-2; 7 bases are a match to TRBD1. This CDR3 has 16 residues. Germline V gene lookup returns CDR1 MNHNY and CDR2 SVGAGI (reference sequence). The V gene end was trimmed by 7 bases and the J gene end by 0 bases; junction bases not matched to a gene: 11.

This chain connects TRBV3-1 (or the pseudogene TRBV3-2) to TRBJ1-5, with D tentatively TRBD1 (6 bases). The CDR3 loop spans 16 amino acids. Germline V gene data show CDR1 as LGHDT and CDR2 as YNNKEL (reference sequence). V dropped 5 bases and J dropped 4 bases, with 18 bases sitting between them. The CDR3 spells CASSANRAELNQPQHF. CDR3 in DNA: TGTGCCAGCAGCGCCAACAGGGCCGAATTAAATCAGCCCCAGCATTTT.

The rearrangement joins TRBV19 to TRBJ2-1; unclear D gene. Germline loops: CDR1 LNHDA, CDR2 SQIVND (reference sequence). The CDR3 spans 14 residues. Trimming removed 1 base at V and 3 bases at J, with 7 bases between. CDR3 residues: CASSIGRSYNEQFF. CDR3 nucleotides: TGTGCCAGTAGTATAGGGCGGAGCTACAATGAGCAGTTCTTC. Using reference TRBV19 and TRBJ2-1 for the parts outside the CDR3, the full variable domain is DGGITQSPKYLFRKEGQNVTLSCEQNLNHDAMYWYRQDPGQGLRLIYYSQIVNDFQKGDIAEGYSVSREKKESFPLTVTSAQKNPTAFYLCASSIGRSYNEQFFGPGTRLTVL.

The chain joins TRBV10-2 to TRBJ1-1; the D gene is possibly TRBD1 (5 bases). V was cut by 10 bases and J by 5 bases, with 20 bases left in between. This CDR3 comprises 14 residues. Germline V gene sequence: CDR1 WSHSY, CDR2 SAAADI. The CDR3 coding sequence is TGCGCCACCTCGCGATGGCAGGGCGGTACTGAAGCTTTCTTT. Residues: CATSRWQGGTEAFF.

The chain carries TRBV5-1 and TRBJ2-7, with D maybe TRBD2 (6 bases). Germline V gene lookup returns CDR1 SGHRS and CDR2 YFSETQ. The CDR3 runs 16 residues. V was cut by 4 bases and J by 0 bases, with 17 bases left in between. Written as DNA, the CDR3 is TGCGCCAGCAGCAGTCGGCGGGACGCCTACTCCTACGAGCAGTACTTC. As protein: CASSSRRDAYSYEQYF.

This clone showed up just once. The CDR3 region is CASATTNYGYTF. For the CDR3, the DNA is TGTGCCAGCGCGACTACAAACTATGGCTACACCTTC. The rearrangement joins TRBV3-1 (or the pseudogene TRBV3-2) to TRBJ1-2; D unresolved. V was trimmed by 8 bases and J by 2 bases, leaving 9 bases between them. This CDR3 is built from 12 residues. Germline loops: CDR1 LGHDT, CDR2 YNNKEL (reference sequence).

The chain employs TRBV11-2 and TRBJ1-5; no clear D. V was trimmed by 2 bases and J by 3 bases, leaving 5 bases between them. Per the germline V gene, CDR1 is SGHAT and CDR2 is FQNNGV. CDR3 length: 13 amino acids. The CDR3: CASSLSLNQPQHF. In DNA form, the CDR3 reads TGTGCCAGCAGCTTATCCCTCAATCAGCCCCAGCATTTT.

This chain links TRBV6-1 with TRBJ1-6, with D uncertain. The CDR3 is 15 amino acids. Germline CDR1 and CDR2: MNHNS and SASEGT. Trimming left V 0 bases short and J 2 bases short, with 5 bases between. This CDR3 reads CASSEAQAYNSPLHF. The CDR3 nucleotides are TGTGCCAGCAGTGAAGCCCAGGCCTATAATTCACCCCTCCACTTT.

This chain joins TRBV21-1 and TRBJ2-7; the D call in the table, TRBD1, was not verified against the DNA. TRBV21-1 is deemed a pseudogene. The CDR3 runs 16 residues. CDR3 nucleotides: TGTGCCAGCAGCAAAGGATTTTGGACAGTCAGCTACGAGCAGTACTTC. This translates into CASSKGFWTVSYEQYF.

Only one count was recorded for this clone. V and J are TRBV18 and TRBJ1-4; no reliable D call. CDR1 KGHSH and CDR2 LQKENI come from the germline V gene. Trimming stripped 1 base from V and 8 bases from J, with 8 bases between. The CDR3 has 13 amino acids. CDR3 bases: TGTGCCAGCTCACCACAAGCGGAGGAAAAACTGTTTTTT. Protein product: CASSPQAEEKLFF.

The genes are TRBV12-3 or TRBV12-4 and TRBJ1-1; 7 bases map to TRBD1. This CDR3 spans 13 amino acids. J was trimmed by 1 base and V by 7 bases; bases with no gene match: 3. CDR3 protein: CASTNRGNTEAFF. CDR3 DNA sequence: TGTGCCAGCACAAACAGGGGGAACACTGAAGCTTTCTTT.

The rearrangement uses TRBV2 and TRBJ1-5; D perhaps matches TRBD1 (6 bases). With 6 bases removed from V and 6 bases from J, the gap between germline ends came to 12 bases. The CDR3 consists of 13 residues. Looked up from germline, CDR1 is SNHLY and CDR2 is FYNNEI. The CDR3 spells CASRAQGIQPQHF. The DNA for the CDR3 is TGTGCCAGCAGGGCTCAGGGGATTCAGCCCCAGCATTTT.

The CDR3 nucleotides are TGCGCCAGCAAACCGAGCAGCGGGGGCGCGAGGACGGAAGAGGGGACTTTCTTT. It yields the protein CASKPSSGGARTEEGTFF. This sequence joins TRBV4-1 and TRBJ1-1; D might be TRBD1 (6 bases). Trimming stripped 7 bases from V and 12 bases from J, with 36 bases between. CDR3 length equals 18 residues. Per the germline V gene, CDR1 is MGHRA and CDR2 is YSYEKL.

This chain joins TRBV5-4 and TRBJ1-2; 8 nucleotides match TRBD1. This CDR3 comprises 15 residues. The J segment lost 3 bases and the V segment lost 0 bases, leaving 4 bases of the junction unmatched. CDR1 is SGHNT, CDR2 YYREEE, per germline (reference sequence). This CDR3 is CASSLAQGVDYGYTF. The CDR3 nucleotides are TGTGCCAGCAGCTTGGCACAGGGGGTCGACTATGGCTACACCTTC. Full variable domain (remainder filled in from reference TRBV5-4 and TRBJ1-2): ETGVTQSPTHLIKTRGQQVTLRCSSQSGHNTVSWYQQALGQGPQFIFQYYREEENGRGNFPPRFSGLQFPNYSSELNVNALELDDSALYLCASSLAQGVDYGYTFGSGTRLTVV.

The CDR3 DNA follows: TGTGCCTGGAGGAGGGACAGGGGGCTTGTTGGCTATGGCTACACCTTC. Translation gives CAWRRDRGLVGYGYTF. This chain uses TRBV30 with TRBJ1-2, with TRBD1 identical over 12 bases. The CDR3 has 16 amino acids. The germline CDR1 and CDR2 sequences are GTSNPN and SVGIG (reference sequence). J gave up 4 bases and V 3 bases, and 9 bases lay outside the gene matches.

The CDR3 DNA reads as TGTGCCAGCAGCCCTTCCGGGGGCTACAATGAGCAGTTCTTC. Amino acid sequence: CASSPSGGYNEQFF. The genes are TRBV13 and TRBJ2-1, with a tentative D call TRBD2 (6 bases). The CDR3 is 14 residues long. Germline V CDR1 and CDR2: PRHDT, FYEKMQ (reference sequence). Trimming shortened V by 5 bases and J by 3 bases, and 11 bases separated the two germline ends.